These T cell receptor beta chains were read from a single sample in a study of T-cell reconstitution after alpha-beta-depleted transplantation in children. TCRdb reanalysed the PCR reads using MiXCR and keeps one entry per CDR3 protein. In the table there are 500,000 to 650,000 distinct CDR3 sequences, about an eighth of which are singletons. Here the sequenced sample was PBMCs, mostly from graft donor cells, taken 180 days after TCRalphabeta/CD19-depleted stem cell transplant. These receptors originate from a female patient aged 2-9 years who had a stem cell transplant for aplastic anemia, so the T cells may come from the graft donor. Both conserved end residues are part of each CDR3. D genes are given only for firm matches. Clone size is not always given. Where it is, it says once, few, many or a class for expanded clones.

d_call	v_call	clone_size	j_call	cdr3_aa	cdr3_nt
NA	TRBV28	few	TRBJ1-5	CASLRQRNQPQHF	TGTGCCAGCCTAAGACAGCGCAATCAGCCCCAGCATTTT
NA	TRBV6-5	once	TRBJ2-3	CASSYGVMGTDTQYF	TGTGCCAGCAGTTACGGGGTAATGGGCACAGATACGCAGTATTTT
NA	TRBV28	few	TRBJ1-1	CASKPGIVNTEAFF	TGTGCCAGCAAGCCGGGGATTGTGAACACTGAAGCTTTCTTT
NA	TRBV27	few	TRBJ1-5	CASSLSYSNQPQHF	TGTGCCAGCAGTTTGTCGTATAGCAATCAGCCCCAGCATTTT
TRBD2	TRBV7-2	few	TRBJ2-2	CASSLRLAGGAGELFF	TGTGCCAGCAGCTTACGGCTAGCGGGAGGGGCCGGGGAGCTGTTTTTT
NA	TRBV19	few	TRBJ2-3	CASSGGAFTDTQYF	TGTGCCAGTAGTGGGGGCGCATTCACAGATACGCAGTATTTT
NA	TRBV19	NA	TRBJ2-1	CASSLNPYNEQFF	TGTGCCAGTAGTTTGAACCCCTACAATGAGCAGTTCTTC
NA	TRBV5-1	NA	TRBJ2-6	CASSTNQWARGANVLTF	TGCGCCAGCAGCACAAACCAATGGGCGAGGGGGGCCAACGTCCTGACTTTC
NA	TRBV6-5	NA	TRBJ2-3	CASRPRLEADTQYF	TGTGCCTCCCGCCCGAGACTAGAAGCAGATACGCAGTATTTT
NA	TRBV29-1	few	TRBJ2-1	CSVEGGERLPYNEQFF	TGCAGCGTTGAAGGGGGAGAAAGATTACCCTACAATGAGCAGTTCTTC
TRBD1	TRBV28	few	TRBJ2-7	CASGRTGGRDEQYF	TGTGCCAGCGGAAGGACAGGGGGCCGGGACGAGCAGTACTTC
NA	TRBV11-2	NA	TRBJ2-5	CASSKGSGRQETQYF	TGTGCCAGCAGCAAAGGGTCCGGGCGGCAAGAGACCCAGTACTTC
TRBD2	TRBV19	NA	TRBJ2-1	CASSIELLAGGMGISYNEQFF	TGTGCCAGTAGTATAGAGCTACTAGCGGGAGGCATGGGGATCTCCTACAATGAGCAGTTCTTC
NA	TRBV18	NA	TRBJ2-3	CASSRHQLQYF	TGTGCCAGCTCACGACATCAGCTGCAGTATTTT
NA	TRBV12-3/TRBV12-4	NA	TRBJ2-7	CASSLRGGSPTFEQYF	TGTGCCAGCAGTTTACGCGGAGGCTCCCCCACTTTCGAGCAGTACTTC
NA	TRBV28	many	TRBJ1-2	CASSPKAFYGYTF	TGTGCCAGCAGCCCTAAGGCTTTCTATGGCTACACCTTC